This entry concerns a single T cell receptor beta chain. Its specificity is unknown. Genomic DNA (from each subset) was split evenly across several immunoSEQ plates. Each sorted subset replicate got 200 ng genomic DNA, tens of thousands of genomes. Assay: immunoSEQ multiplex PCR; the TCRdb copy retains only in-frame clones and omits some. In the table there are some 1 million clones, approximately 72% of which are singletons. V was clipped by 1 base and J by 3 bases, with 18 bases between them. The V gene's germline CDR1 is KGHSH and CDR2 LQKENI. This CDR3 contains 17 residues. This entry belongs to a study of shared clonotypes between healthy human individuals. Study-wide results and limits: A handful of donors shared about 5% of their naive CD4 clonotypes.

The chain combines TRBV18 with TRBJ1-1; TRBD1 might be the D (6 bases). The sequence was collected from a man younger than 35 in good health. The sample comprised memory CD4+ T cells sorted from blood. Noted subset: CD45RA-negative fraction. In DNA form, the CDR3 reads TGTGCCAGCTCACCACGGGTCGGGGGGCGCCTGGACACTGAAGCTTTCTTT. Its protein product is CASSPRVGGRLDTEAFF. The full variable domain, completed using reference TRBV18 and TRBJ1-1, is NAGVMQNPRHLVRRRGQEARLRCSPMKGHSHVYWYRQLPEEGLKFMVYLQKENIIDESGMPKERFSAEFPKEGPSILRIQQVVRGDSAAYFCASSPRVGGRLDTEAFFGQGTRLTVV.